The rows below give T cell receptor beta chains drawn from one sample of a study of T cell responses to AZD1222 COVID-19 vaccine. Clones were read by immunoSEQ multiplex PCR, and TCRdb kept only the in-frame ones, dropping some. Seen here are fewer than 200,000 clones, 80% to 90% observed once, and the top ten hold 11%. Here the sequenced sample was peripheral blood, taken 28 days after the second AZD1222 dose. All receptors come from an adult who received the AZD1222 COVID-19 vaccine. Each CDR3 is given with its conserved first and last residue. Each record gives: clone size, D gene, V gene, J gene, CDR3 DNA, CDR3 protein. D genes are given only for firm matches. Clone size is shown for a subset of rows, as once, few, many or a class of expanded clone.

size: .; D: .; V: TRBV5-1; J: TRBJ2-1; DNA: TGCGCCACCACCAAAGGGGGGCCAGGGAATGAGCAGTTCTTC; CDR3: CATTKGGPGNEQFF
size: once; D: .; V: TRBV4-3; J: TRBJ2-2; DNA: TGCGCCAGCAGCCTGGCCCGTTCGGCGGGGGAGCTGTTTTTT; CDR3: CASSLARSAGELFF
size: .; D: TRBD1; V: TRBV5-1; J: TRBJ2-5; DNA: TGCGCCAGCAGCTTTGACAGGGGCTCACAAGAGACCCAGTACTTC; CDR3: CASSFDRGSQETQYF
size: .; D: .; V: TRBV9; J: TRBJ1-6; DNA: TGTGCCAGCAGCGTTACCACCGGACCGGATAATTCACCCCTCCACTTT; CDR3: CASSVTTGPDNSPLHF
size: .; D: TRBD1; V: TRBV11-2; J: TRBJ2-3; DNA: TGTGCCAGCAGCTTAACAGGGGGCATGGCAGATACGCAGTATTTT; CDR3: CASSLTGGMADTQYF
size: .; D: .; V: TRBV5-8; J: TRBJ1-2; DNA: TGTGCCAGCAGCTTGCCCAGGGGCCTCTATGGCTACACCTTC; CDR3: CASSLPRGLYGYTF
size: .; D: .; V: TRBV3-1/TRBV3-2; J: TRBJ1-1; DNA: TGTGCCAGCAGCCAAACGGATATGGTCGTGAACACTGAAGCTTTCTTT; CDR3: CASSQTDMVVNTEAFF
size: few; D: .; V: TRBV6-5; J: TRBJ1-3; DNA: TGTGCCAGCCGACGGACCAAGATCGGAGGAAACACCATATATTTT; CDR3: CASRRTKIGGNTIYF
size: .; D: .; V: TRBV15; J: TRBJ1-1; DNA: TGTGCCACCAGCCGGGCGTCGAACACTGAAGCTTTCTTT; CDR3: CATSRASNTEAFF
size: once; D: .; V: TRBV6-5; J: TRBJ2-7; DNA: TGTGCCAGCACGGGACTCAGCTCCTACGAGCAGTACTTC; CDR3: CASTGLSSYEQYF
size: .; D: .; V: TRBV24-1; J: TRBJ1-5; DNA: TGTGCCACCAGTGGGGGAGGGGGAAGCAATCAGCCCCAGCATTTT; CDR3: CATSGGGGSNQPQHF
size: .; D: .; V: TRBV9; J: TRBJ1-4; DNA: TGTGCCAGCAGCACCTCAGGGTTATCTACTAATGAAAAACTGTTTTTT; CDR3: CASSTSGLSTNEKLFF
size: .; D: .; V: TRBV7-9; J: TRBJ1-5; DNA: TGTGCCAGCAGCTTAGTTGCAGGGAATCAGCCCCAGCATTTT; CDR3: CASSLVAGNQPQHF
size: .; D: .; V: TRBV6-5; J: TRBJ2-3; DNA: TGTGCCAGCAGGGAGGTGTGGGTCACAGATACGCAGTATTTT; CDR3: CASREVWVTDTQYF
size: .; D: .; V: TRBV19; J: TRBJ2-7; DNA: TGTGCCAGTAGTATGGGGACCGATGGGGGCGAGCAGTACTTC; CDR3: CASSMGTDGGEQYF
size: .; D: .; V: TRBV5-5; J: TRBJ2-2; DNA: TGTGCCAGCACAAGAGTCCTGACAGGAGAAACCGGGGAGCTGTTTTTT; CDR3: CASTRVLTGETGELFF
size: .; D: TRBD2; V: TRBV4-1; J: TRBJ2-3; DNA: TGCGCCAGCAGCCAAGACATTAGACTAGCGGGGGGGCCAGATACGCAGTATTTT; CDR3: CASSQDIRLAGGPDTQYF
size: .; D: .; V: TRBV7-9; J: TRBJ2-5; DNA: TGTGCCAGCAGCCCGACTGATCGAGAGACCCAGTACTTC; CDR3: CASSPTDRETQYF
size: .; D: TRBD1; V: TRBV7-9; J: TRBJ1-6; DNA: TGTGCCAGCAGCGGAACCGGGACAGATAATTCACCCCTCCACTTT; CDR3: CASSGTGTDNSPLHF
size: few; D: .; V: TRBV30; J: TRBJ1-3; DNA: TGTGCCTGGAGCCCCAGGTCGGGGCTTACTGGAAACACCATATATTTT; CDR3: CAWSPRSGLTGNTIYF
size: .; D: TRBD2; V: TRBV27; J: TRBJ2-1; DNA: TGTGCCAGCGCTCCTGGGACTAGCGGGGCCAATGAGCAGTTCTTC; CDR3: CASAPGTSGANEQFF
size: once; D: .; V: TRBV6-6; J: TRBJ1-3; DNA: TGTGCCAGCAGTTACCAAGGGAATTCTGGAAACACCATATATTTT; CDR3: CASSYQGNSGNTIYF
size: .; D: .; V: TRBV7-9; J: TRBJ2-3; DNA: TGTGCCAGCAGCTTAGGACAGGCGACAGATACGCAGTATTTT; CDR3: CASSLGQATDTQYF
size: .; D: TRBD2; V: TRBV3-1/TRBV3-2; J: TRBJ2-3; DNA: TGTGCCAGCAGCCACCTAGCGGGGGGCGGGAAAGATACGCAGTATTTT; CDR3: CASSHLAGGGKDTQYF
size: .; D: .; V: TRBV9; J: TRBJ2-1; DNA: TGTGCCAGCAGCGTAGGATTCCGGGCTAGCTCCTACAATGAGCAGTTCTTC; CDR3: CASSVGFRASSYNEQFF
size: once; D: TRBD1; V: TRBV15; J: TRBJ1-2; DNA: TGTGCCACCAGCAGCCCCCTACAGGGGAAGATAAATGGCTACACCTTC; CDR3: CATSSPLQGKINGYTF
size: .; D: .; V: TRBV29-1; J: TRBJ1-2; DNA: TGCAGCTTCCGCCCTGGGGGAGATAACTATGGCTACACCTTC; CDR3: CSFRPGGDNYGYTF
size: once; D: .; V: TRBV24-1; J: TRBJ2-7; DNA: TGTGCCCCCAGACGAAGAGGAAAGTACTTC; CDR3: CAPRRRGKYF
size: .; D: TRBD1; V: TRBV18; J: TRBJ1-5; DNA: TGTGCCAGCTCACCCGAACAGGGGTCGCAGCCCCAGCATTTT; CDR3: CASSPEQGSQPQHF
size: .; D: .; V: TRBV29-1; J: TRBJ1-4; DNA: TGCAGCGTTGAAGATCTTACTGAAAAACTGTTTTTT; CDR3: CSVEDLTEKLFF
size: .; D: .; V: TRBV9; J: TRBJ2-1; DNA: TGTGCCAGCAGCAGAGGGGGCGGGGAGTACTACAATGAGCAGTTCTTC; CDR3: CASSRGGGEYYNEQFF
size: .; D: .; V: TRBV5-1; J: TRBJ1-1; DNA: TGCGCCAGCAGCTTGGGGTGGGGAGGGAACACTGAAGCTTTCTTT; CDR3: CASSLGWGGNTEAFF
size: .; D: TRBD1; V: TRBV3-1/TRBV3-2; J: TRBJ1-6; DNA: TGTGCCAGCAGCCAAGTAAGGGGACAGTTACCCGGGAATTCACCCCTCCACTTT; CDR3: CASSQVRGQLPGNSPLHF
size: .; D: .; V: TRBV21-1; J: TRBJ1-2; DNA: TGTGCCAGCAGCAAATTGTACCGGGAGACTGGTTACTATGGCTACACCTTC; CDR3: CASSKLYRETGYYGYTF
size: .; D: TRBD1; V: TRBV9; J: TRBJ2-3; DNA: TGTGCCAGCAGCGTAGTCCCTGGACAGGGGGTTGATACGCAGTATTTT; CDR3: CASSVVPGQGVDTQYF
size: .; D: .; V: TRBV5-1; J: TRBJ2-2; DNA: TGCGCCAGCAGCTTGGTAGGATCCGACACCGGGGAGCTGTTTTTT; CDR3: CASSLVGSDTGELFF
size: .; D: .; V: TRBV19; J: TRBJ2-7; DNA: TGTGCCAGTAGGCCCGGCCCCCCGACTTACGAGCAGTACTTC; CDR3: CASRPGPPTYEQYF
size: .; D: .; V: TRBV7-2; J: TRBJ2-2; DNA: TGTGCCAGCAGCTTAGTCGGGGCGTACACCGGGGAGCTGTTTTTT; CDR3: CASSLVGAYTGELFF
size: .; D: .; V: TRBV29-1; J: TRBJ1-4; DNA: TGCAGCGTTGAAGATCTGGGTGGTGAAAAACTGTTTTTT; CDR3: CSVEDLGGEKLFF
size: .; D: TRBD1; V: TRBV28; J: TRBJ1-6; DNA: TGTGCCAGCAGTCCCCCGGGGACAGAGATCCTTCACTTT; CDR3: CASSPPGTEILHF
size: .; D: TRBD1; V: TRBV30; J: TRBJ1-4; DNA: TGTGCCTGGAGGGGAAGGGGGCGCGGGGATGAAAAACTGTTTTTT; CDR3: CAWRGRGRGDEKLFF
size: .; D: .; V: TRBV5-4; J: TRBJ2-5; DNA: TGTGCCAGCAGCTCTCCTCAAGAGACCCAGTACTTC; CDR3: CASSSPQETQYF
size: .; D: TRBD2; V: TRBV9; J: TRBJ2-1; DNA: TGTGCCAGCAGCAGTAGGGGAGGGGTGTACAATGAGCAGTTCTTC; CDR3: CASSSRGGVYNEQFF
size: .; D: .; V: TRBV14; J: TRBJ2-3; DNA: TGTGCCAGCAGCCAATCTGGCGTATTTCACCAGGATAGACCTGAGCAGTATTTT; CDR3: CASSQSGVFHQDRPEQYF
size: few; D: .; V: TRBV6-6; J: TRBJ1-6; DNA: TGTGCCAGCAGTCCCATACGGAGGGGCAGCTCCTATAATTCACCCCTCCACTTT; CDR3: CASSPIRRGSSYNSPLHF
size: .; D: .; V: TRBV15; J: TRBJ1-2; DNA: TGTGCCACCAGCAGAGTGCCAGAAAAGAACTATGGCTACACCTTC; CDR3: CATSRVPEKNYGYTF